The clone carrying this T cell receptor (beta chain) was recorded a few times. This specimen comes from a study of blood T cell repertoires in COVID-19. Study at large: Whether acute or convalescent, the COVID-19 samples came from the United States, Italy and Spain.

Original processing methods: From reference gene primer amplification, estimates of nucleated cell counts were derived. TCRdb keeps only in-frame clones here, not all; method: immunoSEQ multiplex PCR. V, J and clone size are those of that table, while D and trimming were read from the DNA. This sample has 150,000 to 200,000 clones, with roughly 89% found just once. Participant-reported clinical history was the basis for cohort assignment. After removal of 4 bases from V and 9 bases from J, the junction contained 8 bases not matched to a gene. The length of the CDR3 is 14 residues. Germline values: CDR1 SQVTM, CDR2 ANQGSEA.

Sequencing was done on a sample of PBMCs or T cells enriched from blood (not recorded which). This clonotype was sampled from a woman between 40 and 55 years old with acute COVID-19. V is TRBV29-1 and J is TRBJ2-1; 11 bases align to TRBD2. CDR3 amino acids: CSVVTSGIGGEQFF. DNA of the CDR3: TGCAGCGTTGTGACTAGCGGGATTGGGGGTGAGCAGTTCTTC.